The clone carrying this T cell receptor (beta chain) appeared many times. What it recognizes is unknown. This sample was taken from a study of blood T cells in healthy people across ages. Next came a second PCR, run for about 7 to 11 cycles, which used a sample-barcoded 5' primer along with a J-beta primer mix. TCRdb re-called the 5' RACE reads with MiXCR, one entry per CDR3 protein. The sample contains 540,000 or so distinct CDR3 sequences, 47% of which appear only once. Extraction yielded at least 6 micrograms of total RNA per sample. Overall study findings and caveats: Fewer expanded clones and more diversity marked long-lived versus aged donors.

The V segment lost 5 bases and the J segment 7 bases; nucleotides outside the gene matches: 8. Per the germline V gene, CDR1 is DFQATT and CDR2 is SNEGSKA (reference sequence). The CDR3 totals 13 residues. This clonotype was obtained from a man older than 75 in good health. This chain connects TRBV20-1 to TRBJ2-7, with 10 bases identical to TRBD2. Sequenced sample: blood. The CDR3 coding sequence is TGCAGTGCTTCTAGCGGGAGTACTGGGGAGCAGTACTTC. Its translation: CSASSGSTGEQYF.